This T cell receptor beta chain was identified in a study of blood T cell repertoires in COVID-19. Study details: COVID-19 samples, acute and convalescent, were from the United States, Italy and Spain.

CDR3 length: 12 residues. The V segment lost 8 bases and the J segment 11 bases; nucleotides outside the gene matches: 7. The germline gives CDR1 MNHEY, CDR2 SVGAGI. Original processing methods: Reference gene primer amplification in the assay estimated nucleated cell counts. The method was immunoSEQ multiplex PCR; TCRdb's version includes in-frame clones alone and lacks a portion of them. The V and J calls and clone size are taken from that table; D and trimming were inferred from the DNA. The table lists about 210,000 clones, just over 85% of them singletons. Source material: peripheral blood. The receptor was derived from a man younger than 35 with active or convalescent COVID-19. The rearrangement uses TRBV6-5 and TRBJ1-1, with 11 bases matching TRBD1. The CDR3: CASGRDRGMAFF. The CDR3 DNA is TGTGCCAGCGGCCGGGACAGGGGGATGGCTTTCTTT.